This T cell receptor (beta chain) originates from a study of T cells in Graves' hyperthyroidism and ophthalmopathy. General study results and limits: Researchers report that a 13 V-J model separated ophthalmopathy from stable hyperthyroidism.

From RNA transcripts, TCR beta CDR3 regions were amplified. HTBI primers were employed in a first-round RT-PCR of the TCR CDR3. In TCRdb, the multiplex PCR reads were re-called with MiXCR into one record per CDR3 protein. The sample lists 340,000 or so distinct CDR3 sequences, around 23% occurring once. V lost 6 bases to trimming and J lost 4 bases; unmatched junction nucleotides: 7. CDR3 size: 14 residues. Per germline, CDR1 MNHNS and CDR2 SASEGT. The authors deemed Graves' hyperthyroidism stable absent ophthalmopathy progression within 18 months. Exclusions: uncontrolled infection, other autoimmune disease, pregnancy, lactation. This clonotype was observed a single time. What it binds is unknown.

The source is a woman aged 50 to 65 with Graves' hyperthyroidism. The genes are TRBV6-1 and TRBJ1-2, with 8 nucleotides matching TRBD1. The sequenced sample was blood. Here the CDR3 reads CASRSTGGTYGYTF. DNA of the CDR3: TGTGCCAGCAGGTCTACAGGGGGGACCTATGGCTACACCTTC.